This T cell receptor (beta chain) was obtained from a study of blood T cell repertoires in COVID-19. Study details: From the United States, Italy and Spain came samples of acute and convalescent COVID-19.

TCRdb's table, derived via immunoSEQ multiplex PCR, lists solely in-frame clones and lacks some. The sample comprises 200,000 to 300,000 clones, 83% of which are singletons, and 5.5% rests with the top ten. Germline V gives CDR1 SGHTA, CDR2 FQGTGA. There are 13 residues in the CDR3. The trim removed 4 bases at V and 7 bases at J, leaving 5 bases unmatched. Sequencing was carried out using peripheral blood. This clonotype originated in a human donor in a cohort sampled during active COVID-19. The gene calls are TRBV7-3 and TRBJ2-5; TRBD1 aligns across 8 bases. The CDR3 sequence: CASSSDRVGTQYF. CDR3 DNA sequence: TGTGCCAGCAGCTCGGACAGGGTAGGGACCCAGTACTTC.